This T cell receptor (beta chain) derives from a study of blood T cell repertoires in COVID-19. For the study at large: There were acute and convalescent COVID-19 samples, and they came from the United States, Italy and Spain. From T cells, B-cell-depleted T cells, or PBMCs came the material, which was cDNA or gDNA.

Germline V CDR1 and CDR2: LGHNA, YSLEER. With 0 bases removed from V and 7 bases from J, the gap between germline ends came to 10 bases. CDR3 length equals 15 residues. In the authors' workflow: Estimation of nucleated cell counts relied on the amplification of reference gene primers. The assay was immunoSEQ multiplex PCR, and TCRdb's table has in-frame clones only and misses some. For V, J and clone size, that table is used; D and trimming come from the DNA. The sample carries 19,000 or so clones, over 75% recorded once. The sequencing input was peripheral blood. This clonotype was obtained from a man older than 75 with acute or convalescent COVID-19. The rearrangement joins TRBV4-3 to TRBJ1-6; tentative D call: TRBD1 (6 bases). The CDR3 region is CASSQDGTPNSPLHF. The DNA of the CDR3 is TGCGCCAGCAGCCAAGATGGGACACCGAATTCACCCCTCCACTTT.